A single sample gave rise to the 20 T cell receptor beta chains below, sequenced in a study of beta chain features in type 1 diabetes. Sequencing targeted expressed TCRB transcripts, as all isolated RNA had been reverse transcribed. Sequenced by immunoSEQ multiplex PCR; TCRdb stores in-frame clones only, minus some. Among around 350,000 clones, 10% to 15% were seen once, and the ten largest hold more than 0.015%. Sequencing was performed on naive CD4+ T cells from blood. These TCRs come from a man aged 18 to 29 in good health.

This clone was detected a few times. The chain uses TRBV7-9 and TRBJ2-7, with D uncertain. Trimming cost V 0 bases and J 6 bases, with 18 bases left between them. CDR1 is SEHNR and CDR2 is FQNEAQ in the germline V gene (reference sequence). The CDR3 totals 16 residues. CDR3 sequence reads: CASSLAPTGVVSEQYF. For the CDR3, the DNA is TGTGCCAGCAGCTTAGCCCCCACGGGTGTGGTATCCGAGCAGTACTTC. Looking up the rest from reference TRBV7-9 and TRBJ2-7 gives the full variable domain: DTGVSQNPRHKITKRGQNVTFRCDPISEHNRLYWYRQTLGQGPEFLTYFQNEAQLEKSRLLSDRFSAERPKGSFSTLEIQRTEQGDSAMYLCASSLAPTGVVSEQYFGPGTRLTVT.

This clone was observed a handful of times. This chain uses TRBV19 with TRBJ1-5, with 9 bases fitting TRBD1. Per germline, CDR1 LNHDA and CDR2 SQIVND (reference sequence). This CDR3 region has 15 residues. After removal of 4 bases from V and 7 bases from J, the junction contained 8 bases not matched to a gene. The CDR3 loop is CASSSGTGSGQPQHF. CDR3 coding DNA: TGTGCCAGTAGTAGCGGGACAGGGTCTGGGCAGCCCCAGCATTTT. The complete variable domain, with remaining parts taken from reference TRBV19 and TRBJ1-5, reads DGGITQSPKYLFRKEGQNVTLSCEQNLNHDAMYWYRQDPGQGLRLIYYSQIVNDFQKGDIAEGYSVSREKKESFPLTVTSAQKNPTAFYLCASSSGTGSGQPQHFGDGTRLSIL.

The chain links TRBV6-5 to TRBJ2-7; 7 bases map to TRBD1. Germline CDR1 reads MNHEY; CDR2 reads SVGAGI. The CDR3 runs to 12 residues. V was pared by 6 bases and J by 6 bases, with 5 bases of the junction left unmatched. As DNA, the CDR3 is TGTGCCAGCAGGCCGAACAGGGGCGAGCAGTACTTC. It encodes CASRPNRGEQYF.

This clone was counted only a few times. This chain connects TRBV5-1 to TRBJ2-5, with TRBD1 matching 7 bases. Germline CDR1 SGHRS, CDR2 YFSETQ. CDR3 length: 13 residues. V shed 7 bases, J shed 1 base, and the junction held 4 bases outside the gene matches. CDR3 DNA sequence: TGCGCCAGCGAAGACAGGGTCCAAGAGACCCAGTACTTC. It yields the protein CASEDRVQETQYF.

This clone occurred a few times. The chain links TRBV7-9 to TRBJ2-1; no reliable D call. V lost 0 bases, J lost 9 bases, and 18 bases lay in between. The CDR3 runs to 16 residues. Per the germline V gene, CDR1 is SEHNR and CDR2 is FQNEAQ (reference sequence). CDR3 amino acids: CASSLAASRGPIEQFF. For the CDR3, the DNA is TGTGCCAGCAGCTTAGCGGCGAGTAGAGGTCCAATTGAGCAGTTCTTC.

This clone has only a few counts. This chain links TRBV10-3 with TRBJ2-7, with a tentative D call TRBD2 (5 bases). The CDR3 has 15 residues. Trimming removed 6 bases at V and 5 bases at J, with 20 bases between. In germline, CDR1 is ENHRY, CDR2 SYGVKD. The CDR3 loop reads CAIRHAGLSEDEQYF. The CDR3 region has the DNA TGTGCCATCAGGCATGCGGGCCTTTCGGAGGACGAGCAGTACTTC.

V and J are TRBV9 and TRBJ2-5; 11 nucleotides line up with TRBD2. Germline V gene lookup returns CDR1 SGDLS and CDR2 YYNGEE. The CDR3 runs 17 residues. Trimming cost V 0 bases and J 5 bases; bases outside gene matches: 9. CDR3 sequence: CASSVDSASGGLETQYF. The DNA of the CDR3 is TGTGCCAGCAGCGTAGACTCTGCTAGCGGGGGGCTCGAGACCCAGTACTTC.

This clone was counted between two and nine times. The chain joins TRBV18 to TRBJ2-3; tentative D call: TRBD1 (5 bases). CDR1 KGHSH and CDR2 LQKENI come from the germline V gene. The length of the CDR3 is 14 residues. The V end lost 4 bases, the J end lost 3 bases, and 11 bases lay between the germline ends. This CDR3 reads CASSLLQGTDTQYF. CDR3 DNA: TGTGCCAGCTCACTTCTTCAGGGAACAGATACGCAGTATTTT.

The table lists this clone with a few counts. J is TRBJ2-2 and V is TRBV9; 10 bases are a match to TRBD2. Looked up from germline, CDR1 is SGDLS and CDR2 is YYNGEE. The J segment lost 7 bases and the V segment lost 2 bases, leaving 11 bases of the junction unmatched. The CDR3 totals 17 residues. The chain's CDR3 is CASSVAGAGGPGGELFF. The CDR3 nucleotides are TGTGCCAGCAGCGTCGCCGGAGCGGGGGGGCCCGGCGGGGAGCTGTTTTTT.

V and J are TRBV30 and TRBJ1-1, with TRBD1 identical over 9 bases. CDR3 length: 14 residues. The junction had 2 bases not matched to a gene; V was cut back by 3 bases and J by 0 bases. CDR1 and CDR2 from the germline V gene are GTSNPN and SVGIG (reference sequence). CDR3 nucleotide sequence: TGTGCCTGGAGCAGGACAGGGGTGAACACTGAAGCTTTCTTT. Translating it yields CAWSRTGVNTEAFF.

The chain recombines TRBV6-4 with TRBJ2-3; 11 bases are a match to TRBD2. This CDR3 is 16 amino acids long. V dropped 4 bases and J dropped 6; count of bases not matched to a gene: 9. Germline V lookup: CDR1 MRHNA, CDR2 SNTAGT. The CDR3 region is CASSASSGGPWDTQYF. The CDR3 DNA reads TGTGCCAGCAGTGCCTCTAGCGGGGGGCCCTGGGATACGCAGTATTTT.

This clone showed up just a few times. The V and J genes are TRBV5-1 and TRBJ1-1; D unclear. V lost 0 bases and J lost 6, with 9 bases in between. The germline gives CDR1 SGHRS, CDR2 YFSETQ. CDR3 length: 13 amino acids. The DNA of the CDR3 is TGCGCCAGCAGCTTGGCTCAGGTTGCTGAAGCTTTCTTT. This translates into CASSLAQVAEAFF.

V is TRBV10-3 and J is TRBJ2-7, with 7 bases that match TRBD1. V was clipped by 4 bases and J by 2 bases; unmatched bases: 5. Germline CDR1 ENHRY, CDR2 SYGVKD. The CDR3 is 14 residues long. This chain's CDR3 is CAISAGDRAYEQYF. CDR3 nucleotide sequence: TGTGCCATCAGTGCTGGGGACAGAGCCTACGAGCAGTACTTC.

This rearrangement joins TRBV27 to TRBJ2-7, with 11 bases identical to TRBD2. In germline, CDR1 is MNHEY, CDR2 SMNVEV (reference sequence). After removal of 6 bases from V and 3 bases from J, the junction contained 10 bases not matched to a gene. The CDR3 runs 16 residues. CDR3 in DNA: TGTGCCAGCAGCGATTTCGGGACTAGCGGAATCTACGAGCAGTACTTC. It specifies CASSDFGTSGIYEQYF.

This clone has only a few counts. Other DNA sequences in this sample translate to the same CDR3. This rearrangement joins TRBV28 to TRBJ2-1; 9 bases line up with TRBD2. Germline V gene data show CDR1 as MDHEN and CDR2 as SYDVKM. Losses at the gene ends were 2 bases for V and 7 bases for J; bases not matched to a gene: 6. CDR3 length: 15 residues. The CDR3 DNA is TGTGCCAGCAGTTTAGGCGGGAGGGCTGGGAATGAGCAGTTCTTC. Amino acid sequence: CASSLGGRAGNEQFF.

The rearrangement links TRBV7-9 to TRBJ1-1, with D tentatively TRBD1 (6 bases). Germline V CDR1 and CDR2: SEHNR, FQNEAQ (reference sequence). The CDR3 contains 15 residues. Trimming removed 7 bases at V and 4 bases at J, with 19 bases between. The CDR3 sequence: CASIILKGVGTEAFF. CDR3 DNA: TGTGCCAGCATCATACTCAAGGGGGTGGGCACTGAAGCTTTCTTT.

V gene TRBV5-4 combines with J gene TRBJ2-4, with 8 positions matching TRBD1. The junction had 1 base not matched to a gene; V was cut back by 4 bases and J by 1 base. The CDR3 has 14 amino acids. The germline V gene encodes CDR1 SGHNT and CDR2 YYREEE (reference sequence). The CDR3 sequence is CASSTGGAKNIQYF. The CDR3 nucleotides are TGTGCCAGCAGCACAGGGGGTGCCAAAAACATTCAGTACTTC.

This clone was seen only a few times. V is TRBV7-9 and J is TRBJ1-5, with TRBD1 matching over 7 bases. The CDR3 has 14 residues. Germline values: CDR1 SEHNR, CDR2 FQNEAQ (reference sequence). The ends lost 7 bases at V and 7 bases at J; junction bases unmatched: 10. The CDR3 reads CASNQGGLGQPQHF. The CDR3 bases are TGTGCCAGCAACCAGGGGGGTCTCGGGCAGCCCCAGCATTTT.

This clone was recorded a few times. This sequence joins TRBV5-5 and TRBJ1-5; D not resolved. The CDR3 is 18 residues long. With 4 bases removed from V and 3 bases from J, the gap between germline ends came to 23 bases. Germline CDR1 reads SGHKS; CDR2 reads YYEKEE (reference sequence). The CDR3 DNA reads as TGTGCCAGCAGCCCGGCGCAGTGGGCGGGAGGGCTCAATCAGCCCCAGCATTTT. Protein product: CASSPAQWAGGLNQPQHF. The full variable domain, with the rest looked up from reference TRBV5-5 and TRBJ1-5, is DAGVTQSPTHLIKTRGQQVTLRCSPISGHKSVSWYQQVLGQGPQFIFQYYEKEERGRGNFPDRFSARQFPNYSSELNVNALLLGDSALYLCASSPAQWAGGLNQPQHFGDGTRLSIL.

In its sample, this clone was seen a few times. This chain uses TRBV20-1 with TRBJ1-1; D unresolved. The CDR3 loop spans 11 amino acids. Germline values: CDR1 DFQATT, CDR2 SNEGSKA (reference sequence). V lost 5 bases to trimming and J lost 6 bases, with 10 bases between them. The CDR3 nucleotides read TGCAGTGCTCTAAACGCCCCTGAAGCTTTCTTT. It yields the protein CSALNAPEAFF.